This T cell receptor (beta chain) was captured by sequencing in a study of T cell repertoires in cytomegalovirus infection. Study-level information: CMV epitopes, recently identified HLA-C-restricted and well-studied HLA-B-restricted, were used. Study-wide results and caveats: Cumulative public TCR beta family frequency identified carriers of CMV plus the relevant HLA.

The V segment lost 5 bases and the J segment 4 bases; nucleotides outside the gene matches: 6. Germline CDR1 and CDR2: MNHEY and SMNVEV (reference sequence). The CDR3 extends over 14 amino acids. A single record per CDR3 protein comes from TCRdb applying MiXCR to the reads. Of a few hundred thousand distinct CDR3 sequences listed, approximately 40% are singletons. In regard to this clonotype: Its antigen is unidentified.

This receptor was taken from a human donor in good health (CMV status not recorded). Some clones in this sample may be carry-over from other donors' samples. The rearrangement uses TRBV27 and TRBJ2-5, with 8 bases identical to TRBD1. The input for sequencing was cultured PBMCs, taken from culture after CMV antigen stimulation. CDR3 coding DNA: TGTGCCAGCAGTCAGTACGACAGGGGAGAGACCCAGTACTTC. It is translated as CASSQYDRGETQYF.